The 29 T cell receptor beta chains given below trace back to one sample, sequenced in a study of shared clonotypes between healthy human individuals. Profiling relied on immunoSEQ multiplex PCR, and the TCRdb table lists in-frame clones only, not all of them. Among some 2,500,000 clones listed, 92% were seen once. Material for sequencing was naive CD4+ T cells from PBMCs. Subset specified: CD45RA+ positively selected. These receptors came from a young man in good health. Some clones in this sample may be carry-over from other donors' samples.

A note on this clone: Other DNA sequences in this specimen translate into the identical CDR3. V usage is TRBV28 and J usage is TRBJ1-4, with D unclear. Germline-derived CDR1 and CDR2 are MDHEN and SYDVKM. V was trimmed by 3 bases and J by 8 bases, leaving 7 bases between them. CDR3 size: 12 residues. The CDR3 DNA is TGTGCCAGCAGTTTGGTGGGCGAAAAACTGTTTTTT. Translating gives CASSLVGEKLFF.

The rearrangement uses TRBV5-6 and TRBJ1-5, with D perhaps matching TRBD1 (5 bases). The CDR3 extends over 17 amino acids. Looked up from germline, CDR1 is SGHDT and CDR2 is YYEEEE. The V end was cut by 2 bases, the J end by 0 bases, with 15 bases between. The CDR3 here is CASSFRGVTYSNQPQHF. CDR3 nucleotide sequence: TGTGCCAGCAGCTTTCGGGGGGTGACGTATAGCAATCAGCCCCAGCATTTT.

The chain combines TRBV9 with TRBJ2-7; 9 bases are a match to TRBD2. This CDR3 spans 16 amino acids. Trimming took 2 bases from V and 5 from J; bases not matched to a gene: 11. Germline-derived CDR1 and CDR2 are SGDLS and YYNGEE. CDR3 in amino acids: CASSVGSSGIGDEQYF. The CDR3 nucleotides are TGTGCCAGCAGCGTGGGGTCTAGCGGGATAGGAGACGAGCAGTACTTC.

The V and J genes are TRBV7-7 and TRBJ1-3, with 9 bases lining up with TRBD1. The CDR3 is 15 amino acids. Germline assignment: CDR1 SSHAT and CDR2 FNYEAQ (reference sequence). V was clipped by 5 bases and J by 2 bases; unmatched bases: 4. This CDR3 reads CASSVNRGPGNTIYF. CDR3 nucleotides: TGTGCCAGCAGCGTCAACAGGGGGCCTGGAAACACCATATATTTT.

The chain employs TRBV4-1 and TRBJ1-2, with 9 nucleotides matching TRBD1. Germline lookup yields CDR1 MGHRA and CDR2 YSYEKL. This CDR3 is built from 16 residues. The J segment lost 4 bases and the V segment lost 4 bases, leaving 10 bases of the junction unmatched. CDR3 sequence reads: CASSLSTGGAGYGYTF. CDR3 DNA: TGCGCCAGCAGCCTATCCACAGGGGGCGCGGGCTATGGCTACACCTTC.

V and J are TRBV7-3 and TRBJ1-1, with D hard to call. The CDR3 has 13 amino acids. The V end was cut by 1 base, the J end by 3 bases, with 6 bases between. CDR1 SGHTA and CDR2 FQGTGA come from the germline V gene. The CDR3 region is CASSLRGHTEAFF. The CDR3 coding sequence is TGTGCCAGCAGCTTAAGAGGGCACACTGAAGCTTTCTTT.

The V gene is TRBV2, the J gene TRBJ1-1; D perhaps matches TRBD1 (5 bases). The CDR3 covers 14 residues. Germline V gene data show CDR1 as SNHLY and CDR2 as FYNNEI. Trimming stripped 6 bases from V and 3 bases from J, with 14 bases between. In DNA, the CDR3 is TGTGCCAGCAGCCCCCTGGGGGGGGACACTGAAGCTTTCTTT. Protein sequence: CASSPLGGDTEAFF.

The J gene is TRBJ2-1, the V gene TRBV10-3; 11 positions agree with TRBD2. This CDR3 contains 15 residues. The junction had 2 bases not matched to a gene; V was cut back by 0 bases and J by 7 bases. Germline CDR1 is ENHRY and CDR2 is SYGVKD. CDR3 coding DNA: TGTGCCATCAGTGAGTCTAGCGGGAGGGCAAATGAGCAGTTCTTC. It is translated as CAISESSGRANEQFF.

V gene TRBV18 combines with J gene TRBJ2-7; D possibly uses TRBD1 or TRBD2 (5 bases each). This CDR3 spans 14 amino acids. V was shortened by 0 bases and J by 2 bases, with 8 bases between the two germline ends. The germline CDR1 and CDR2 sequences are KGHSH and LQKENI. Here the CDR3 DNA reads TGTGCCAGCTCACCACCCCGGGACGCCTACGAGCAGTACTTC. Residues: CASSPPRDAYEQYF.

The rearrangement joins TRBV9 to TRBJ2-7; D gene uncertain. V lost 5 bases, J lost 4 bases, and 16 bases lay in between. In germline, CDR1 is SGDLS, CDR2 YYNGEE. There are 14 residues in the CDR3. CDR3 amino acids: CASSLVLPHYEQYF. The CDR3 DNA sequence: TGTGCCAGCAGTCTGGTGCTACCTCATTACGAGCAGTACTTC.

The chain combines TRBV30 with TRBJ2-3; TRBD2 agrees at 11 bases. J lost 3 bases, V lost 7 bases, and 3 bases had no gene match. Germline V lookup: CDR1 GTSNPN, CDR2 SVGIG (reference sequence). CDR3 length equals 13 residues. The CDR3 nucleotides read TGTGCCTCCAGGACTAGCGGGACAGATACGCAGTATTTT. This codes for CASRTSGTDTQYF. The whole variable domain, filled in from reference TRBV30 and TRBJ2-3, reads SQTIHQWPATLVQPVGSPLSLECTVEGTSNPNLYWYRQAAGRGLQLLFYSVGIGQISSEVPQNLSASRPQDRQFILSSKKLLLSDSGFYLCASRTSGTDTQYFGPGTRLTVL.

This chain's CDR3 is CSVEGARVEAFF. CDR3 DNA: TGCAGCGTTGAGGGGGCTCGGGTTGAAGCTTTCTTT. V gene TRBV29-1 combines with J gene TRBJ1-1; the D gene is possibly TRBD1 (6 bases). V lost 3 bases to trimming and J lost 7 bases, with 12 bases between them. This CDR3 contains 12 residues. CDR1 and CDR2 from the germline V gene are SQVTM and ANQGSEA.

A note on this clone: Just one base apart from a much larger clone, this may be a read error. The chain has TRBV7-2 and TRBJ2-7; no definite D call. Germline V gives CDR1 SGHTA, CDR2 FQGNSA. The ends were cut back, 3 bases at V and 2 bases at J, with 2 bases in the middle. CDR3 size: 11 residues. The CDR3 bases are TGTGCCAGCAGCTTTGCCTACGAGCAGTACTTC. Translation: CASSFAYEQYF.

The chain combines TRBV29-1 with TRBJ2-2, with TRBD1 identical over 9 bases. CDR3 length: 15 residues. The germline gives CDR1 SQVTM, CDR2 ANQGSEA. The trim removed 7 bases at V and 5 bases at J, leaving 11 bases unmatched. This CDR3 is CSGGDTGGLTGELFF. Written as DNA, the CDR3 is TGCAGCGGTGGAGACACAGGGGGCCTAACCGGGGAGCTGTTTTTT.

The V and J genes are TRBV5-1 and TRBJ1-5; the match to TRBD1 covers 8 bases. The CDR3 contains 15 residues. Germline assignment: CDR1 SGHRS and CDR2 YFSETQ. V lost 4 bases to trimming and J lost 5 bases; unmatched junction nucleotides: 8. The DNA of the CDR3 is TGCGCCAGCAGCCTACAGGGGGTAGGGGATCAGCCCCAGCATTTT. This encodes CASSLQGVGDQPQHF.

The J gene is TRBJ2-1, the V gene TRBV5-1; 10 bases match TRBD1. J lost 4 bases, V lost 4 bases, and 5 bases had no gene match. The CDR3 runs to 15 residues. Germline loops: CDR1 SGHRS, CDR2 YFSETQ. The CDR3 bases are TGCGCCAGCAGCCGAACGGGACAGGGGTACAATGAGCAGTTCTTC. Translation: CASSRTGQGYNEQFF. The variable domain in full, with the rest retrieved from reference TRBV5-1 and TRBJ2-1, is KAGVTQTPRYLIKTRGQQVTLSCSPISGHRSVSWYQQTPGQGLQFLFEYFSETQRNKGNFPGRFSGRQFSNSRSEMNVSTLELGDSALYLCASSRTGQGYNEQFFGPGTRLTVL.

The J gene is TRBJ1-4, the V gene TRBV19; D gene uncertain. Germline-derived CDR1 and CDR2 are LNHDA and SQIVND (reference sequence). V was shortened by 3 bases and J by 3 bases, with 5 bases between the two germline ends. This CDR3 is built from 13 residues. This CDR3 is CASSMLANEKLFF. The CDR3 nucleotides read TGTGCCAGTAGTATGTTGGCTAATGAAAAACTGTTTTTT.

The chain carries TRBV10-3 and TRBJ2-3, with D unresolved. This CDR3 comprises 15 residues. Trimming pared 4 bases from V and 6 bases from J, leaving 17 bases between. Germline V gives CDR1 ENHRY, CDR2 SYGVKD. The CDR3 nucleotides read TGTGCCATCAGTGCATGGAGCGCTAGGGTCGATACGCAGTATTTT. Its protein product is CAISAWSARVDTQYF.

The V and J genes are TRBV27 and TRBJ2-3; no clear D gene. The CDR3 has 12 amino acids. The V end lost 4 bases, the J end lost 7 bases, and 9 bases lay between the germline ends. Germline lookup yields CDR1 MNHEY and CDR2 SMNVEV (reference sequence). DNA for the CDR3: TGTGCCAGCAGTTACCGAAGAAATACGCAGTATTTT. Residues: CASSYRRNTQYF.

A single count supports this clone. This chain links TRBV15 with TRBJ2-6; D is unclear. Germline lookup yields CDR1 LNHNV and CDR2 YYDKDF (reference sequence). The CDR3 is 16 residues long. The ends were cut back, 0 bases at V and 0 bases at J, with 6 bases in the middle. The CDR3 region is CATSREKVSGANVLTF. DNA for the CDR3: TGTGCCACCAGCAGAGAAAAAGTCTCTGGGGCCAACGTCCTGACTTTC. The complete variable domain, with remaining parts taken from reference TRBV15 and TRBJ2-6, reads DAMVIQNPRYQVTQFGKPVTLSCSQTLNHNVMYWYQQKSSQAPKLLFHYYDKDFNNEADTPDNFQSRRPNTSFCFLDIRSPGLGDTAMYLCATSREKVSGANVLTFGAGSRLTVL.

The V gene is TRBV5-4, the J gene TRBJ1-4; D is possibly TRBD1 (5 bases). The CDR3 sequence is 15 residues long. CDR1 and CDR2 from the germline V gene are SGHNT and YYREEE (reference sequence). Trimming pared 0 bases from V and 6 bases from J, leaving 12 bases between. The DNA of the CDR3 is TGTGCCAGCAGCTTGGGGCAGGGAATTTATGAAAAACTGTTTTTT. It codes for CASSLGQGIYEKLFF.

The chain carries TRBV5-6 and TRBJ1-6; no clear D gene. The V and J ends lost 0 bases and 5 bases respectively, with 6 bases between them. The CDR3 is 14 amino acids. Germline assignment: CDR1 SGHDT and CDR2 YYEEEE. The CDR3 sequence: CASSLGQNNSPLHF. CDR3 sequence (DNA): TGTGCCAGCAGCTTGGGGCAGAATAATTCACCCCTCCACTTT.

CDR3 sequence reads: CASSSGLAGVETQYF. Written as DNA, the CDR3 is TGTGCCAGCAGCTCAGGGCTAGCGGGAGTTGAGACCCAGTACTTC. The chain has TRBV5-4 and TRBJ2-5; 10 nucleotides align to TRBD2. The CDR3 is 15 amino acids. From germline, CDR1 is SGHNT and CDR2 YYREEE (reference sequence). The V gene end was trimmed by 3 bases and the J gene end by 5 bases; junction bases not matched to a gene: 7.

This chain connects TRBV28 to TRBJ1-2; D may be TRBD1 (6 bases). Germline CDR1 reads MDHEN; CDR2 reads SYDVKM. The CDR3 loop spans 15 amino acids. Trimming left V 2 bases short and J 5 bases short, with 15 bases between. CDR3 sequence (DNA): TGTGCCAGCAGTTTAAGGGACACAGAATGGTATGGCTACACCTTC. It is translated as CASSLRDTEWYGYTF.

This clone has a handful of counts. The chain has TRBV6-1 and TRBJ2-4; TRBD1 matches 9 bases. The CDR3 extends over 14 amino acids. The germline V gene encodes CDR1 MNHNS and CDR2 SASEGT. Losses at the gene ends were 1 base for V and 7 bases for J; bases not matched to a gene: 2. The CDR3 loop reads CASSEGQGENIQYF. The CDR3 bases are TGTGCCAGCAGTGAAGGACAGGGGGAGAACATTCAGTACTTC.

This clone was observed once. Other nucleotide sequences from this sample produce the same CDR3. The rearrangement links TRBV19 to TRBJ2-3, with 8 bases aligning to TRBD2. J gave up 3 bases and V 5 bases, and 4 bases lay outside the gene matches. This CDR3 contains 14 residues. Germline V CDR1 and CDR2: LNHDA, SQIVND (reference sequence). CDR3 DNA: TGTGCCAGTAGTTTACGGGAGGGGACAGATACGCAGTATTTT. This encodes CASSLREGTDTQYF. Supplemented by reference TRBV19 and TRBJ2-3, the full variable domain reads DGGITQSPKYLFRKEGQNVTLSCEQNLNHDAMYWYRQDPGQGLRLIYYSQIVNDFQKGDIAEGYSVSREKKESFPLTVTSAQKNPTAFYLCASSLREGTDTQYFGPGTRLTVL.

This sequence joins TRBV7-9 and TRBJ1-4; 10 bases are shared with TRBD1. The J segment lost 0 bases and the V segment lost 5 bases, leaving 3 bases of the junction unmatched. The CDR3 loop spans 16 amino acids. Germline CDR1 and CDR2: SEHNR and FQNEAQ (reference sequence). The CDR3 spells CASSTGQGATNEKLFF. The CDR3, as DNA: TGTGCCAGCAGCACTGGACAGGGGGCAACTAATGAAAAACTGTTTTTT.

The chain joins TRBV4-1 to TRBJ2-7; 9 bases align to TRBD2. Germline CDR1 and CDR2: MGHRA and YSYEKL. The CDR3 extends over 15 amino acids. The J segment lost 0 bases and the V segment lost 4 bases, leaving 4 bases of the junction unmatched. The CDR3 protein is CASSPGLASSYEQYF. DNA of the CDR3: TGCGCCAGCAGCCCCGGACTAGCGTCCTCCTACGAGCAGTACTTC.

The gene calls are TRBV4-2 and TRBJ2-2, with 14 bases aligning to TRBD2. Germline V CDR1 and CDR2: LGHNA, YNFKEQ. The length of the CDR3 is 18 residues. Trimming cost V 4 bases and J 5 bases; bases outside gene matches: 9. The CDR3 bases are TGTGCCAGCAGCCCCCGCGGACTAGCGGGAGGTAGAACCGGGGAGCTGTTTTTT. This sequence encodes CASSPRGLAGGRTGELFF.